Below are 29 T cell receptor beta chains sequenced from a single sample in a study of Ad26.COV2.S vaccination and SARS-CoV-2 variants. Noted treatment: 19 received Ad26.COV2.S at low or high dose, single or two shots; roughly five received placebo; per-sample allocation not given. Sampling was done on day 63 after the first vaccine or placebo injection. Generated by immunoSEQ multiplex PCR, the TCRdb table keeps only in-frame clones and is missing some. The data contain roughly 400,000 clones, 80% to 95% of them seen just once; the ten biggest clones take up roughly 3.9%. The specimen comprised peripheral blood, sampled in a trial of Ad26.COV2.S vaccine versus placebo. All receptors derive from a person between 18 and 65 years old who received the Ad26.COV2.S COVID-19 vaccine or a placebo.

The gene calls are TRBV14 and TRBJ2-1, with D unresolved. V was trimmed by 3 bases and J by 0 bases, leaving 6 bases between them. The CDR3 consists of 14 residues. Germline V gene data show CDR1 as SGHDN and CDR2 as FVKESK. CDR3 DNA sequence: TGTGCCAGCAGCCACTTAAGCTCCTACAATGAGCAGTTCTTC. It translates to CASSHLSSYNEQFF.

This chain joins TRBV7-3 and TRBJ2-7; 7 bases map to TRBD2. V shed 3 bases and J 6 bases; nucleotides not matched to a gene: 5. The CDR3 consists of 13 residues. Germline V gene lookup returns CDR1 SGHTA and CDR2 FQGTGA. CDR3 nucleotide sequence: TGTGCCAGCAGCTTGTCGGCGGGAGCCGAGCAGTACTTC. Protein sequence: CASSLSAGAEQYF. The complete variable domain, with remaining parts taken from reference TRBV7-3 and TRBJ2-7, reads GAGVSQTPSNKVTEKGKYVELRCDPISGHTALYWYRQSLGQGPEFLIYFQGTGAADDSGLPNDRFFAVRPEGSVSTLKIQRTERGDSAVYLCASSLSAGAEQYFGPGTRLTVT.

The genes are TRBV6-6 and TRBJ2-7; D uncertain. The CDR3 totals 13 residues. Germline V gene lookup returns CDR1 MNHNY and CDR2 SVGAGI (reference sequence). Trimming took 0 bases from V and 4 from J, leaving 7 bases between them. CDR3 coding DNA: TGTGCCAGCAGTTACTCGAAGGGTTACGAGCAGTACTTC. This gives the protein CASSYSKGYEQYF.

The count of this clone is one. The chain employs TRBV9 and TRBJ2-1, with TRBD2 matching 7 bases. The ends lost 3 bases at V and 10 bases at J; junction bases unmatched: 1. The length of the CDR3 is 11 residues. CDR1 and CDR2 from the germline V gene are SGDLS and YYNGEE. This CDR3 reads CASSEAGEQFF. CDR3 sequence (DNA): TGTGCCAGCAGCGAAGCGGGGGAGCAGTTCTTC.

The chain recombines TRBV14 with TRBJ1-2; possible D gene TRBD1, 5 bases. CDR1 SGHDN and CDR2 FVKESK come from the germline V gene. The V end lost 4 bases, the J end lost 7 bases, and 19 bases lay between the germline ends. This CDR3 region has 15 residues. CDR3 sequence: CASSLLRDGALGYTF. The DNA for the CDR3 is TGTGCCAGCAGCCTACTCCGGGACGGCGCCCTTGGCTACACCTTC.

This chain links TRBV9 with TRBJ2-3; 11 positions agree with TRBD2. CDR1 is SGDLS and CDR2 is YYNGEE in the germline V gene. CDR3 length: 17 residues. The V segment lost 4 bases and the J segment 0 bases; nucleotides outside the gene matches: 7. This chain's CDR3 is CASSPGTSGASTDTQYF. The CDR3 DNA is TGTGCCAGCAGCCCAGGGACTAGCGGAGCTAGCACAGATACGCAGTATTTT.

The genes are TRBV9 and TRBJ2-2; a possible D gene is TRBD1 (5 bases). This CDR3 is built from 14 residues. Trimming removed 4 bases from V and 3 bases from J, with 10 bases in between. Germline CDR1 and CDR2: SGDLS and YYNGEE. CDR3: CASSRTGHTGELFF. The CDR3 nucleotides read TGTGCCAGCAGCCGAACAGGACACACCGGGGAGCTGTTTTTT.

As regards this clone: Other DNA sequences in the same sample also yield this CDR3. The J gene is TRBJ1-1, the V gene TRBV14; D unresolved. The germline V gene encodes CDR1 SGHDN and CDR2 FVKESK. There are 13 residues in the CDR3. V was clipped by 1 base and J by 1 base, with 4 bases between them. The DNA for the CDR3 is TGTGCCAGCAGCCAAGGGCGGAACACTGAAGCTTTCTTT. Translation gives CASSQGRNTEAFF.

This chain's CDR3 is CASSLAGGQLIYEQYF. The CDR3 nucleotides read TGCGCCAGCAGCTTGGCCGGGGGACAGCTAATATACGAGCAGTACTTC. The chain combines TRBV5-1 with TRBJ2-7; D is possibly TRBD1 (7 bases). V lost 0 bases to trimming and J lost 4 bases, with 17 bases between them. This CDR3 region has 16 residues. Germline V gene data show CDR1 as SGHRS and CDR2 as YFSETQ.

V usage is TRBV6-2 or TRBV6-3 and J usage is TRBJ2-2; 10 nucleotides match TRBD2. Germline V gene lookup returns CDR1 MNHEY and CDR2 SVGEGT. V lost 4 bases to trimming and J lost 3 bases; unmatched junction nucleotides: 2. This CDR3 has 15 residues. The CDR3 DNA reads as TGTGCCAGCAGTTCTAGCGGGGGATACACCGGGGAGCTGTTTTTT. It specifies CASSSSGGYTGELFF.

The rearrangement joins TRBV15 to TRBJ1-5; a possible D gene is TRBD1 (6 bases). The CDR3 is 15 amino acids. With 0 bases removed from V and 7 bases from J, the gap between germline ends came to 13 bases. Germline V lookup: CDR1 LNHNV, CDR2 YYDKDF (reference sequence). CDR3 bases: TGTGCCACCAGCAGAGATGGGGGGGGCGGGCAGCCCCAGCATTTT. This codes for CATSRDGGGGQPQHF.

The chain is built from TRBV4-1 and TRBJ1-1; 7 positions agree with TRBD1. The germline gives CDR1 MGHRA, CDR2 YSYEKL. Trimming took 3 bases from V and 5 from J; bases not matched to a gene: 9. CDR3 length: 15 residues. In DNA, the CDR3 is TGCGCCAGCAGCCAGGTCCCTTACAGGGGAACTGAAGCTTTCTTT. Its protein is CASSQVPYRGTEAFF.

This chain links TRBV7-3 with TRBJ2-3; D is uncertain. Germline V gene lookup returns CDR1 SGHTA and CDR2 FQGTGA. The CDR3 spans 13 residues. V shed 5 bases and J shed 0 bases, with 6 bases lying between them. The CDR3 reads CASSQYSTDTQYF. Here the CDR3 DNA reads TGTGCCAGCAGCCAGTATAGCACAGATACGCAGTATTTT.

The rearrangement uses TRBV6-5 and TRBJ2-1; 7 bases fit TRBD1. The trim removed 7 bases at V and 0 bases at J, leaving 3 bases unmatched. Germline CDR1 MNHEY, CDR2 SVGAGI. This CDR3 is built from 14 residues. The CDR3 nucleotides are TGTGCCAGCAACAGGGACAGCTCCTACAATGAGCAGTTCTTC. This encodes CASNRDSSYNEQFF.

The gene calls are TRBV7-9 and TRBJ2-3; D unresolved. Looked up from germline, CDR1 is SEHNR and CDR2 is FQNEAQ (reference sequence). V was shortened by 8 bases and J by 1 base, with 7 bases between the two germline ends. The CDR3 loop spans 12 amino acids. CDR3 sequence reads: CASGWGTDTQYF. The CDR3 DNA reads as TGTGCCAGCGGGTGGGGCACAGATACGCAGTATTTT.

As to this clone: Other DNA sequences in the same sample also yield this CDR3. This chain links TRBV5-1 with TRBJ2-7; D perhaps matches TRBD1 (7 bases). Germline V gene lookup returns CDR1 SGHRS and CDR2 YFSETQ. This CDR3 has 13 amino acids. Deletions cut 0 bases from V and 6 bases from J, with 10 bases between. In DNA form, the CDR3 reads TGCGCCAGCAGCTTGGCAGGGGGGCGCGAGCAGTACTTC. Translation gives CASSLAGGREQYF.

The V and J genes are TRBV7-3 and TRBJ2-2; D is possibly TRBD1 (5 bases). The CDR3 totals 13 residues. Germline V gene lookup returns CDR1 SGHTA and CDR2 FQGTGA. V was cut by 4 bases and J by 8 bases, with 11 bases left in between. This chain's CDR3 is CASSWSGAGELFF. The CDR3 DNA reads TGTGCCAGCAGCTGGTCTGGGGCGGGGGAGCTGTTTTTT. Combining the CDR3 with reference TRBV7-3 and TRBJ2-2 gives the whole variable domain GAGVSQTPSNKVTEKGKYVELRCDPISGHTALYWYRQSLGQGPEFLIYFQGTGAADDSGLPNDRFFAVRPEGSVSTLKIQRTERGDSAVYLCASSWSGAGELFFGEGSRLTVL.

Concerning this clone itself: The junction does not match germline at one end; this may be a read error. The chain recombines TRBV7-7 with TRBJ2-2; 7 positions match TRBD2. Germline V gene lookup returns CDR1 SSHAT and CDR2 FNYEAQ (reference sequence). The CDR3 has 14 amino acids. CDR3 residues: CASRREKNTGELFF. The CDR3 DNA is TGTGCTAGCAGGCGGGAGAAGAACACCGGGGAGCTGTTTTTT.

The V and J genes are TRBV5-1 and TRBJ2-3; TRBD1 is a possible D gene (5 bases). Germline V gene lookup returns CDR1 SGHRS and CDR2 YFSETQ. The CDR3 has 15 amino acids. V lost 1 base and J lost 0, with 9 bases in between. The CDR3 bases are TGCGCCAGCAGCTTGAAGGGGATGAGCACAGATACGCAGTATTTT. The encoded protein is CASSLKGMSTDTQYF.

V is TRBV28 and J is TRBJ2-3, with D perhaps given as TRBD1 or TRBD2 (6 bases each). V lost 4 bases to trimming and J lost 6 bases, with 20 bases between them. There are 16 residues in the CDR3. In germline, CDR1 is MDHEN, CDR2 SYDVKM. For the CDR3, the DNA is TGTGCCAGCAGTTCCGGGACTCCAGGGGTGGGGGATACGCAGTATTTT. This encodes CASSSGTPGVGDTQYF.

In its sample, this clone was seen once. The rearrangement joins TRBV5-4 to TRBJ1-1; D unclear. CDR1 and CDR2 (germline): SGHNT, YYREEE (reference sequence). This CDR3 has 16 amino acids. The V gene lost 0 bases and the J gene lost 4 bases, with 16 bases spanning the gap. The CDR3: CASSLGRLASGTEAFF. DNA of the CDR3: TGTGCCAGCAGCTTGGGAAGGTTGGCGAGCGGCACTGAAGCTTTCTTT. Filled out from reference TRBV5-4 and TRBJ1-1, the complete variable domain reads ETGVTQSPTHLIKTRGQQVTLRCSSQSGHNTVSWYQQALGQGPQFIFQYYREEENGRGNFPPRFSGLQFPNYSSELNVNALELDDSALYLCASSLGRLASGTEAFFGQGTRLTVV.

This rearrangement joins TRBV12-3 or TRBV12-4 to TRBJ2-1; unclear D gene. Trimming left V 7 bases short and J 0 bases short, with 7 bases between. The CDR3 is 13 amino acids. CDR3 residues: CASTSSSYNEQFF. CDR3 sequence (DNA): TGTGCCAGCACGTCTAGCTCCTACAATGAGCAGTTCTTC.

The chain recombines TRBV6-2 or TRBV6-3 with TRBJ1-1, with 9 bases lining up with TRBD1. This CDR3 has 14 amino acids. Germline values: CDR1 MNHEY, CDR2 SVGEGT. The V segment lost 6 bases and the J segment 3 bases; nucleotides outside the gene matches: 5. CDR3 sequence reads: CASSKDRGYTEAFF. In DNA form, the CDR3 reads TGTGCCAGCAGCAAGGACAGGGGATACACTGAAGCTTTCTTT.

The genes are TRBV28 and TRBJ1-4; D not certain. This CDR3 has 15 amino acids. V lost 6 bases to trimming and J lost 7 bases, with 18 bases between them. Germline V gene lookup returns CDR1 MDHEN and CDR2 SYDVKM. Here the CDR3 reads CASRPGPGEFEKLFF. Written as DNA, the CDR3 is TGTGCCAGCAGACCCGGGCCCGGGGAATTTGAAAAACTGTTTTTT.

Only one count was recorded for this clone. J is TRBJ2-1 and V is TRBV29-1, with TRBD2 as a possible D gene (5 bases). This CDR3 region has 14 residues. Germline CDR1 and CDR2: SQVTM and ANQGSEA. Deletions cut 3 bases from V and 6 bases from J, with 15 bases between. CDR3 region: CSVDEGSFGNEQFF. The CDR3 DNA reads TGCAGCGTTGACGAAGGGAGCTTCGGCAATGAGCAGTTCTTC.

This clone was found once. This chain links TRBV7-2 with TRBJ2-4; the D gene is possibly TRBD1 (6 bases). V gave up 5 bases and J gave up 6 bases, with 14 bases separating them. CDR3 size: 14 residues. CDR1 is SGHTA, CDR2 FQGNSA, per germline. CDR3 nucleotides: TGTGCCAGCAGCATCAGGGGTGGGGGAAACATTCAGTACTTC. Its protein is CASSIRGGGNIQYF.

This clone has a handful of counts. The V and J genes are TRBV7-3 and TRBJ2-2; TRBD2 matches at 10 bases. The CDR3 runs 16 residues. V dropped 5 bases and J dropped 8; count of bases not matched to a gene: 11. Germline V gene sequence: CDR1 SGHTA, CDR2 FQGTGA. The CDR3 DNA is TGTGCCAGCAGCCCCGTCCCTAGCGGGAGTCAGGGGGAGCTGTTTTTT. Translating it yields CASSPVPSGSQGELFF.

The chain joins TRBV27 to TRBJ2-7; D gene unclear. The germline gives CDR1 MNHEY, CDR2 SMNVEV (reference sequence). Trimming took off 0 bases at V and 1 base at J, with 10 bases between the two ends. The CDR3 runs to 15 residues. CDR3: CASSLSGQNSYEQYF. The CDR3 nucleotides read TGTGCCAGCAGTTTATCTGGGCAGAATTCCTACGAGCAGTACTTC.

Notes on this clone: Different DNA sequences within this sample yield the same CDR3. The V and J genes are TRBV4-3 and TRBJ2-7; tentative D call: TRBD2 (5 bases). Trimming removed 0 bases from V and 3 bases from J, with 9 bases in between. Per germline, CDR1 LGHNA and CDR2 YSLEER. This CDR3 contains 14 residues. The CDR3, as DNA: TGCGCCAGCAGCCAAGATCGAGGGAACTACGAGCAGTACTTC. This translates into CASSQDRGNYEQYF.